This T cell receptor beta chain was observed in a study of T cells after yellow fever vaccination. From the 5' RACE reads, TCRdb called clonotypes with MiXCR, one entry per CDR3 protein. In the table there are fewer than 350,000 distinct CDR3 sequences, roughly 3.5% of which are singletons. The CDR3 loop spans 15 amino acids. Germline V gives CDR1 SGHVS, CDR2 FQNEAQ. V dropped 4 bases and J dropped 2; count of bases not matched to a gene: 6. There are a few counts of this clonotype. The material was PBMCs, obtained on the day of the yellow fever booster vaccination. This chain joins TRBV7-8 and TRBJ2-3, with 7 bases that match TRBD2. This TCR came from a young man who received the YFV17D yellow fever vaccine. The chain's CDR3 is CASSSRGGFTDTQYF. The CDR3 DNA is TGTGCCAGCAGCTCTCGCGGGGGTTTCACAGATACGCAGTATTTT.